These T cell receptor beta chains were read from a single sample in a study of T cells in narcolepsy. Using immunoSEQ multiplex PCR, the repertoire was profiled, and TCRdb retains in-frame clones only, with some absent. Altogether about 40,000 clones are present, roughly 84% being singletons, with the ten largest covering about 1.5%. The specimen sequenced was CD45RA- memory CD4+ T cells from PBMCs. These receptors were obtained from a human donor with narcolepsy. Each CDR3 is given with its conserved first and last residue. The order of the fields is J gene, V gene, CDR3 length, CDR3 protein.

j_gene: TRBJ2-2
v_gene: TRBV7-8
len: 16
CDR3aa: CASSLRYRESTGELFF

j_gene: TRBJ2-7
v_gene: TRBV18
len: 14
CDR3aa: CASSQGGTLREQYF

j_gene: TRBJ1-3
v_gene: TRBV25-1
len: 14
CDR3aa: CASGAGGGGNTIYF

j_gene: TRBJ2-7
v_gene: TRBV28
len: 15
CDR3aa: CASSLGAGSSYEQYF

j_gene: TRBJ2-2
v_gene: TRBV5-1
len: 18
CDR3aa: CASSFQNRQGRDTGELFF

j_gene: TRBJ1-1
v_gene: TRBV7-9
len: 14
CDR3aa: CASSLGQGETEAFF

j_gene: TRBJ1-1
v_gene: TRBV18
len: 15
CDR3aa: CASSPPGRVNTEAFF

j_gene: TRBJ1-2
v_gene: TRBV18
len: 14
CDR3aa: CASSRTTEIDGYTF

j_gene: TRBJ1-3
v_gene: TRBV9
len: 14
CDR3aa: CASSARGTGNTIYF

j_gene: TRBJ2-7
v_gene: TRBV7-2
len: 15
CDR3aa: CASSLLLAGGGEQYF

j_gene: TRBJ1-1
v_gene: TRBV7-9
len: 13
CDR3aa: CASSRSINTEAFF

j_gene: TRBJ1-2
v_gene: TRBV7-9
len: 12
CDR3aa: CASSLEAPSYTF

j_gene: TRBJ2-2
v_gene: TRBV7-9
len: 15
CDR3aa: CASSLVGAGTGELFF

j_gene: TRBJ1-2
v_gene: TRBV30
len: 12
CDR3aa: CARGQPNYGYTF

j_gene: TRBJ1-2
v_gene: TRBV6-5
len: 14
CDR3aa: CASTLTGTGEGYTF

j_gene: TRBJ2-5
v_gene: TRBV28
len: 13
CDR3aa: CATLAGTQETQYF

j_gene: TRBJ1-2
v_gene: TRBV5-8
len: 10
CDR3aa: CASTHGATTF

j_gene: TRBJ1-6
v_gene: TRBV6-6
len: 15
CDR3aa: CASSYGGSVTSPLHF

j_gene: TRBJ2-7
v_gene: TRBV7-2
len: 13
CDR3aa: CASSLGGVSEQYF

j_gene: TRBJ2-7
v_gene: TRBV28
len: 17
CDR3aa: CASSPSVGDRGLREQYF

j_gene: TRBJ2-3
v_gene: TRBV5-1
len: 15
CDR3aa: CASSLTKSDADTQYF

j_gene: TRBJ1-5
v_gene: TRBV2
len: 15
CDR3aa: CASSPGQGPNQPQHF